The entry that follows covers one T cell receptor (beta chain) sequence. This clone's antigen is unknown. No base-level quality is on record; no much larger clone is a single base apart. This specimen comes from a study of T cell responses to AZD1222 COVID-19 vaccine (dated by TCRdb to the early 2020s). Describing the broader study: A total of approximately 250 trial participants underwent TCR sequencing, of whom roughly 210 had received two doses of AZD1222 and approximately 26 had received two doses of the MenACWY control vaccine. Enrollment into the trials was organized by age into subgroups of 18-55, 56-69 and 70-plus years, and those subgroups contained roughly 140, 27 and 60 TCR-sequenced participants, respectively.

Points the paper makes about the study in general: The vaccine-associated CD4 TCRs covered the entire spike protein, and the dominant responses fell in regions 160-218 and 743-854. Because no samples from the day 14 peak response were available, repertoires could be characterized only after the peak T cell response. After two AZD1222 doses, both the breadth and the depth of spike-specific TCRs were significantly higher than at day 0 and than in MenACWY recipients. Most participants were white British and females outnumbered males, and the authors suggested that clonal diversity may have been underestimated. Conclusions about previously exposed vaccinees are limited because only a handful of AZD1222 recipients were SARS-CoV-2 seropositive at baseline. The 56-69-year group was small, and its depth increase did not reach significance, likely because of low power. Reportedly, almost half of the unique spike-specific TCRs recognized epitopes lying outside the regions that are mutated in the B.1.351 and B.1.1.7 variants.

The CDR3 holds 14 amino acids from the cysteine to the phenylalanine. Only the CDR3 portion is preserved as DNA: 42 bases, with reading frame beginning at the first base. CDR1 and CDR2 were assigned from the germline V gene (reference sequence) as SEHNR and FQNEAQ. Trimming takes 7 bases from V and 2 bases from J, and the germline ends sit 14 bases apart. The time point label on this specimen signifies: about 28 days (+/-7) after the second vaccine dose. Explained via the paper, the treatment or condition label denotes: meningococcal conjugate vaccine given as trial control. Samples from vaccinated people were obtained from the UK trials COV001 and COV002, which included a single-blind randomized controlled phase 2/3 trial of AZD1222 (ChAdOx1 nCoV-19) in healthy adults. For TCRbeta chain sequencing, PBMC samples were collected from trial participants at day 0 and at day 28 after the second dose.

The CDR3 regions of human TCRbeta chains were analyzed by immunosequencing. The study's own analysis went as follows. TCRs in the repertoires were matched against a reference library of SARS-CoV-2-specific TCRs that had been generated with the MIRA antigen-specificity platform. Breadth was defined as the fraction of unique TCRs that were SARS-CoV-2-associated, and depth was defined as the fraction of total T cells that were SARS-CoV-2-associated. Using the MIRA data, each spike-specific TCR was assigned both to the spike region to which the TCR was reactive and to a CD4 or CD8 class. Log10-transformed breadth and depth values were compared by one-way ANOVA with Sidak's multiple comparisons tests. In TCRdb, the immuneACCESS table is reduced to in-frame sequences with V and J assigned. These tables do not hold every clone; where another copy was compared, an unresolved V gene accounts for under half, and the others remain unexplained. The DNA gave D and trimming, while V, J and clone size come from that table. The sample table holds around 220,000 clones, of which less than 95% were seen once. Clones ranked in the top ten supply over 1.5% of the sample.

The receptor comes from an adult who received the MenACWY meningococcal vaccine as a control. The chain is assembled from TRBV7-9 and TRBJ2-5; D gene: possibly TRBD2, on 6 matching bases. This specimen was peripheral blood, taken 28 days after the second dose of the MenACWY control vaccine. The DNA sequence reads TGTGCCAGCAACCCCCCGGGAGTTCAAGAGACCCAGTACTTC. Its translation reads: CASNPPGVQETQYF.